These 13 T cell receptor beta chains were sequenced from one sample in a study of beta chain features in type 1 diabetes. Study findings and constraints: Patients with Type 1 diabetes showed moderately but significantly shorter TCRB CDR3s in all four CD4+ subsets.

These receptors' targets are unknown. As every portion of the isolated RNA was reverse transcribed, the sequencing read expressed TCRB transcripts. The assay was immunoSEQ multiplex PCR, and TCRdb's table has in-frame clones only and misses some. The sample records fewer than 350,000 clones, approximately 15% being singletons. The sequencing input was naive CD4+ T cells from blood. The receptors were sampled from a man younger than 35 with type 1 diabetes.

This chain connects TRBV5-4 to TRBJ2-2; tentatively, D is TRBD2 (7 bases). The CDR3 has 16 residues. Trimming pared 0 bases from V and 4 bases from J, leaving 13 bases between. CDR1 SGHNT and CDR2 YYREEE come from the germline V gene (reference sequence). The CDR3 protein is CASSLVWGGGTGELFF. In nucleotides, the CDR3 is TGTGCCAGCAGCTTGGTGTGGGGGGGCGGCACCGGGGAGCTGTTTTTT.

This clone was observed a handful of times. The chain joins TRBV11-2 to TRBJ2-2, with a weak D call TRBD2 (5 bases). Germline CDR1 SGHAT, CDR2 FQNNGV. The CDR3 has 16 amino acids. Trimming left V 5 bases short and J 6 bases short, with 19 bases between. The CDR3 here is CASSPRFGNRAGELFF. The CDR3 DNA reads as TGTGCCAGCAGCCCCCGGTTCGGGAATAGGGCCGGGGAGCTGTTTTTT.

The rearrangement joins TRBV6-5 to TRBJ2-7, with 13 positions matching TRBD2. With V trimmed by 2 bases and J by 2 bases, 3 bases remained unmatched. CDR1 and CDR2 (germline): MNHEY, SVGAGI. The CDR3 spans 16 residues. The CDR3 sequence: CASSYAGTSGTYEQYF. CDR3 DNA sequence: TGTGCCAGCAGTTACGCTGGGACTAGCGGGACCTACGAGCAGTACTTC.

The V call is TRBV7-9, the J call TRBJ2-7; D is undetermined. Trimming cost V 5 bases and J 3 bases, with 5 bases left between them. The CDR3 loop spans 11 amino acids. Germline values: CDR1 SEHNR, CDR2 FQNEAQ (reference sequence). The CDR3 sequence is CASSPRYEQYF. As DNA, the CDR3 is TGTGCCAGCAGCCCCCGCTACGAGCAGTACTTC. The whole variable domain, remainder taken from reference TRBV7-9 and TRBJ2-7, is DTGVSQNPRHKITKRGQNVTFRCDPISEHNRLYWYRQTLGQGPEFLTYFQNEAQLEKSRLLSDRFSAERPKGSFSTLEIQRTEQGDSAMYLCASSPRYEQYFGPGTRLTVT.

This clone was detected only a few times. CDR3 in DNA: TGCGCCAGCAGCTTCAATGGCCCGGGGAAGACCCAGTACTTC. Translating gives CASSFNGPGKTQYF. The gene calls are TRBV5-1 and TRBJ2-5; possible D gene TRBD2, 5 bases. The CDR3 is 14 residues long. V was shortened by 2 bases and J by 6 bases, with 14 bases between the two germline ends. Germline lookup yields CDR1 SGHRS and CDR2 YFSETQ.

This clone was counted between two and nine times. This chain joins TRBV30 and TRBJ1-4; D is undetermined. The ends were cut back, 4 bases at V and 5 bases at J, with 11 bases in the middle. The CDR3 runs to 13 residues. Germline values: CDR1 GTSNPN, CDR2 SVGIG (reference sequence). The CDR3 DNA is TGTGCCTGGACCCGGGGTGGGAATGAAAAACTGTTTTTT. This codes for CAWTRGGNEKLFF.

The chain uses TRBV6-5 and TRBJ2-1, with a tentative D call TRBD2 (6 bases). The CDR3 extends over 15 amino acids. The V end was cut by 5 bases, the J end by 5 bases, with 16 bases between. CDR1 and CDR2 (germline): MNHEY, SVGAGI. In nucleotides, the CDR3 is TGTGCCAGCAGTCGGGAGAAATACGTCGACAATGAGCAGTTCTTC. This translates into CASSREKYVDNEQFF.

With respect to this clone: Other DNA variants within this sample encode the same CDR3. The V gene is TRBV28, the J gene TRBJ1-4; 9 bases agree with TRBD1. Germline V CDR1 and CDR2: MDHEN, SYDVKM. The V gene end was trimmed by 2 bases and the J gene end by 5 bases; junction bases not matched to a gene: 3. The CDR3 extends over 15 amino acids. The CDR3 nucleotides read TGTGCCAGCAGTTTAGCGGGACAGGGAAATGAAAAACTGTTTTTT. It encodes CASSLAGQGNEKLFF. The variable domain in full, with the rest retrieved from reference TRBV28 and TRBJ1-4, is DVKVTQSSRYLVKRTGEKVFLECVQDMDHENMFWYRQDPGLGLRLIYFSYDVKMKEKGDIPEGYSVSREKKERFSLILESASTNQTSMYLCASSLAGQGNEKLFFGSGTQLSVL.

The J gene is TRBJ2-7, the V gene TRBV11-2; D not resolved. CDR1 is SGHAT, CDR2 FQNNGV, per germline. V lost 5 bases and J 6 bases, leaving 11 bases between the germline ends. CDR3 length: 12 amino acids. DNA for the CDR3: TGTGCCAGCAGCATAGCAGCTAGCGAGCAGTACTTC. Protein sequence: CASSIAASEQYF.

The rearrangement joins TRBV28 to TRBJ2-7; 10 bases match TRBD2. The CDR3 has 15 amino acids. Germline V gene data show CDR1 as MDHEN and CDR2 as SYDVKM. V was pared by 2 bases and J by 9 bases, with 10 bases of the junction left unmatched. In DNA, the CDR3 is TGTGCCAGCAGTTTAAGCGGTCTAGCGGGAGTTGTGCAGTACTTC. As protein: CASSLSGLAGVVQYF.

As regards this clone: The same CDR3 can be traced to other DNA sequences in this sample. The chain uses TRBV30 and TRBJ2-1, with a weak D call TRBD2 (7 bases). The CDR3 is made up of 14 amino acids. The germline gives CDR1 GTSNPN, CDR2 SVGIG (reference sequence). The V gene lost 7 bases and the J gene lost 7 bases, with 20 bases spanning the gap. This CDR3 reads CAFSQGLSVNEQFF. As DNA, the CDR3 is TGTGCCTTCTCACAGGGACTATCAGTGAATGAGCAGTTCTTC.

The chain recombines TRBV19 with TRBJ2-1; TRBD2 agrees at 8 bases. CDR1 is LNHDA and CDR2 is SQIVND in the germline V gene (reference sequence). J lost 8 bases, V lost 2 bases, and 8 bases had no gene match. The CDR3 contains 15 residues. CDR3 sequence: CASSIPQRGRHEQFF. CDR3 DNA: TGTGCCAGTAGTATACCCCAGCGGGGGAGGCATGAGCAGTTCTTC. Full variable domain (missing parts from reference TRBV19 and TRBJ2-1): DGGITQSPKYLFRKEGQNVTLSCEQNLNHDAMYWYRQDPGQGLRLIYYSQIVNDFQKGDIAEGYSVSREKKESFPLTVTSAQKNPTAFYLCASSIPQRGRHEQFFGPGTRLTVL.

This chain joins TRBV15 and TRBJ2-4; D perhaps matches TRBD1 (6 bases). The ends were cut back, 3 bases at V and 10 bases at J, with 19 bases in the middle. Germline CDR1 reads LNHNV; CDR2 reads YYDKDF (reference sequence). This CDR3 is built from 15 residues. The CDR3 is CATSSRGHRADIQYF. CDR3 bases: TGTGCCACCAGCAGCCGGGGACATAGAGCCGATATTCAGTACTTC.